Described below is a single T cell receptor beta chain sequence and its context. Its target is unknown. The V gene lost 4 bases and the J gene lost 3 bases, with 9 bases spanning the gap. This CDR3 has 13 residues. Germline V gives CDR1 SQVTM, CDR2 ANQGSEA. Sequencing followed a ViraFEST assay step that expanded antigen-specific CD4+ T cells with viral peptide pools. Between days 9 and 10 of culture, CD4+ T cells were separated out. The study found no prior SARS-CoV-2 infection in the vaccine recipients, who tested negative for nucleocapsid antibodies. This sample stems from a study of vaccination effects on CD4 cells after COVID-19. The repertoire was sequenced with immunoSEQ multiplex PCR; TCRdb's copy has only in-frame clones and lacks some. This table has under 55,000 clones, approximately 79% appearing once.

This receptor was obtained from a human donor who received a COVID-19 vaccine. The material sequenced was CD4+ T cells from PBMCs cultured with HCoV-OC43 spike peptides, taken before COVID-19 vaccination. The subset here: HCoV-OC43 spike overlapping peptide pool stimulation. The rearrangement joins TRBV29-1 to TRBJ1-4; D is unresolved. In DNA, the CDR3 is TGCAGCGTTGTTGGGATCTCTAATGAAAAACTGTTTTTT. It codes for CSVVGISNEKLFF. Supplemented by reference TRBV29-1 and TRBJ1-4, the full variable domain reads SAVISQKPSRDICQRGTSLTIQCQVDSQVTMMFWYRQQPGQSLTLIATANQGSEATYESGFVIDKFPISRPNLTFSTLTVSNMSPEDSSIYLCSVVGISNEKLFFGSGTQLSVL.